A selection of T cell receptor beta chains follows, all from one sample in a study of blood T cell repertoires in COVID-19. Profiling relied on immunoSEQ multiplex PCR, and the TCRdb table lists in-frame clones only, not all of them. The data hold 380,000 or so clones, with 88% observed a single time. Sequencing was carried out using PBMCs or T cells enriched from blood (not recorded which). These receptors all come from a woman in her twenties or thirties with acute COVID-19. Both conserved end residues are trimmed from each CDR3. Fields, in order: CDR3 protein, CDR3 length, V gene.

ASSSDHRVSGANVLT 15 TRBV19
AILLERTYGYT 11 TRBV10-3
ASSIGTLPSTDTQY 14 TRBV5-8
ATSPSAGTNQPQH 13 TRBV15
ASRRPEAGGNQPQH 14 TRBV7-8
ASSSSTRDGNYEQY 14 TRBV7-2
ASSEVVAGGSTDTQY 15 TRBV6-1
ATSDPGQGSGANVLT 15 TRBV24-1
ASSDNSYEQY 10 TRBV9
ASSPRDRGLDNSPLH 15 TRBV7-9
ASSPDRDPAF 10 TRBV5-1
ASSSDRTNYGYT 12 TRBV2
ASSEYRGLNIQY 12 TRBV6-4
ASSLRQADGYT 11 TRBV7-8
ASSQAPLQGTHEQY 14 TRBV4-3
ASSGLSYGYT 10 TRBV28
SASNYGEVGEKLF 13 TRBV20-1
ASSQTQGAENIQY 13 TRBV14
ASRREATEAF 10 TRBV7-9
ASSSLRRGEKLF 12 TRBV11-2
ASSPGQSNYGYT 12 TRBV5-1
SVARVGTDTQY 11 TRBV29-1
ASSDGGWQY 9 TRBV6-1
ASSDEGAHNEQF 12 TRBV2
ASSLGQGRGQPQH 13 TRBV7-2
ASSLSGGTEAF 11 TRBV27
ASSLAGTGINEQF 13 TRBV5-1
ATRDRIGEQY 10 TRBV24-1
ATIYRDRSADTQY 13 TRBV6-5
ASSFFTNEKLF 11 TRBV12-3/TRBV12-4
SVRIKRAYEQY 11 TRBV29-1
ASSPSGQGGEKLF 13 TRBV28
ASRPRGPDTQY 11 TRBV12-3/TRBV12-4
SASAAGYYEQY 11 TRBV20-1
ASSKGTGGNEKLF 13 TRBV9
ASSWGTGNHEQY 12 TRBV5-6
ASSPTWGQGRQGGGYT 16 TRBV6-6
ASTLVGQGPEKLF 13 TRBV4-2
ASSPVVGQNYGGELF 15 TRBV18